Reported below is one TCR beta chain. Each participant's cohort was designated according to participant-reported clinical history. Two consecutive negative NP/OP PCR tests, clearance, or resolved symptoms defined Cohort 3 recovery. The data were obtained in a study of blood T cell repertoires in COVID-19. About the study: In each case, the material was cDNA or gDNA derived from T cells, B-cell-depleted T cells, or PBMCs.

Original methodology: From reference gene primer amplification, estimates of nucleated cell counts were derived. Method: immunoSEQ multiplex PCR; TCRdb's copy keeps in-frame clones and lacks some. The D gene and trimming were derived from the DNA, and the V and J assignments and clone size from that table. This repertoire shows some 170,000 clones, about 79% found once; its top ten account for approximately 14%. The CDR3 loop spans 16 amino acids. V shed 0 bases and J shed 2 bases, with 14 bases lying between them. Looked up from germline, CDR1 is GTSNPN and CDR2 is SVGIG (reference sequence). The receptor's source is a man aged 50 or older who had recovered from COVID-19. The sequenced sample consisted of PBMCs or T cells enriched from blood (not recorded which). The gene calls are TRBV30 and TRBJ1-3; D might be TRBD1 (5 bases). CDR3 bases: TGTGCCTGGAGTGTACGGGGGTCTAGCGCTGGAAACACCATATATTTT. This translates into CAWSVRGSSAGNTIYF.